This T cell receptor beta chain was sequenced during a study of radiotherapy plus CTLA-4 blockade in lung cancer. Study in general: Objective responses were observed in around 17% of patients, and disease control was achieved by just over 30%. General study points: After radiotherapy and ipilimumab, tumor-derived clones expanded in peripheral blood.

About this clone itself: What it binds is unknown.

Profiled with immunoSEQ multiplex PCR; TCRdb holds only in-frame clones, not every one. Here the sample spans tens of thousands of clones, 73% being singletons. It was focal radiation plus CTLA-4 blockade with ipilimumab that patients with chemo-refractory metastatic non-small-cell lung cancer received. The length of the CDR3 is 14 residues. Germline CDR1 and CDR2: MNHEY and SMNVEV (reference sequence). With 5 bases removed from V and 8 bases from J, the gap between germline ends came to 18 bases. The clonotype originates from a human donor with non-small cell lung cancer who had a complete response to radiotherapy plus ipilimumab. The rearrangement links TRBV27 to TRBJ1-1; D might be TRBD1 (5 bases). The sample consisted of peripheral blood, taken from a patient treated with radiotherapy plus ipilimumab. The CDR3 is CASSHVGGANEAFF. The DNA for the CDR3 is TGTGCCAGCAGTCACGTTGGTGGGGCGAACGAAGCTTTCTTT.